This T cell receptor beta chain emerged from a study of identical twins. After template switching added a universal primer site, the resulting cDNA carried unique molecular identifiers. Via MiXCR, TCRdb re-called the 5' RACE reads, giving one row per CDR3 protein. The sample lists around 690,000 distinct CDR3 sequences; 21% were seen once. The CDR3 spans 13 residues. V lost 2 bases to trimming and J lost 0 bases, with 5 bases between them. The germline V gene has CDR1 LGHDT and CDR2 YNNKEL (reference sequence). The sample was also reused in another study, on T cells expressing NK-cell markers.

The source material was PBMCs. The clonotype was recovered from a woman in her late teens or twenties in good health. The chain uses TRBV3-1 and TRBJ2-7; D is unclear. DNA for the CDR3: TGTGCCAGCAGCCAATTGGACTCCTACGAGCAGTACTTC. Translating gives CASSQLDSYEQYF.